This T cell receptor (beta chain) was recorded in a study of blood T cell repertoires in COVID-19. On the study more broadly: Some COVID-19 samples were acute and others convalescent; all came from the United States, Italy and Spain. The analysed material was cDNA or gDNA that came from T cells, B-cell-depleted T cells, or PBMCs.

Per the study methods: For nucleated cells, counts were estimated from reference gene primer amplification. Data came from immunoSEQ multiplex PCR; TCRdb stores just in-frame clones and leaves some out. V and J calls and clone size follow that table, whereas D and trimming were derived from the DNA. Altogether about 370,000 clones are present, 89% being singletons, with the ten largest covering about 3%. The clonotype was recovered from a woman aged 25 to 39 with COVID-19, enrolled during active disease. Sequences were obtained from peripheral blood.

DNA for the CDR3: TGTGCCAGCAGCCACCCCATGGGGGGGCCGAACACTGAAGCTTTCTTT. Its translation: CASSHPMGGPNTEAFF. This chain uses TRBV3-1 (or the pseudogene TRBV3-2) with TRBJ1-1, with D perhaps matching TRBD1 (6 bases). V was cut by 3 bases and J by 1 base, with 15 bases left in between. This CDR3 has 16 residues. Germline CDR1 and CDR2: LGHDT and YNNKEL (reference sequence).